This TCR beta chain was sequenced during a study of blood T cell repertoires in COVID-19. Looking at the study overall: Samples of COVID-19 (acute and convalescent) were obtained from the United States, Italy and Spain.

Sequencing was performed with immunoSEQ multiplex PCR; in TCRdb, only in-frame clones are kept and a portion is missing. This table holds some 180,000 clones, approximately 85% found once. Germline loops: CDR1 SGHVS, CDR2 FQNEAQ. This CDR3 has 14 amino acids. Trimming removed 4 bases at V and 5 bases at J, with 14 bases between. What was sequenced was peripheral blood. This TCR came from a woman aged 60 to 75 with acute or convalescent COVID-19. The V call is TRBV7-8, the J call TRBJ1-1; tentatively, D is TRBD1 (6 bases). In DNA form, the CDR3 reads TGTGCCAGCAGCTCCCTAGGGGGGGGGACTGAAGCTTTCTTT. It specifies CASSSLGGGTEAFF.